This T cell receptor (beta chain) was identified in a study of cytomegalovirus exposure and HLA in healthy donors. General observations from the study: A likely sequencing artifact accounted for one observed cluster of highly shared sequence variants.

PCR involved 60 Vbeta and 13 Jbeta primers. Generated by immunoSEQ multiplex PCR, the TCRdb table keeps only in-frame clones and is missing some. The sample holds 110,000 or so clones; about 78% are singletons and the top ten take 9.5% to 15%. Concerning this clone itself: The antigen remains undetermined.

Germline values: CDR1 SGHAT, CDR2 FQNNGV. With V trimmed by 7 bases and J by 4 bases, 16 bases remained unmatched. The CDR3 contains 18 residues. The sequence came from a woman between 40 and 50 years old in good health and CMV-seropositive. The chain carries TRBV11-2 and TRBJ2-2, with TRBD2 matching 9 bases. The sequenced material came from PBMCs. CDR3 DNA: TGTGCCAGCAAGGGCGAGGGCGGGGGGGCCCGTATCACCGGGGAGCTGTTTTTT. Amino acids: CASKGEGGGARITGELFF.